One and the same sample provided the 27 T cell receptor beta chains below, sequenced in a study of cytomegalovirus exposure and HLA in healthy donors. The PCR contained 60 Vbeta and 13 Jbeta primers. TCRdb's table, derived via immunoSEQ multiplex PCR, lists solely in-frame clones and lacks some. The sample includes over 150,000 clones, approximately 79% seen only once; the top ten take about 2%. Sequenced sample: PBMCs. All receptors derive from a human donor in good health.

CDR3 bases: TGTGCCAGCAGTCTAGCGGGGGGCCTGTACGAGCAGTACTTC. Amino acids: CASSLAGGLYEQYF. The rearrangement joins TRBV6-1 to TRBJ2-7; 11 bases agree with TRBD2. This CDR3 comprises 14 residues. Losses at the gene ends were 5 bases for V and 4 bases for J; bases not matched to a gene: 4. Looked up from germline, CDR1 is MNHNS and CDR2 is SASEGT.

The chain recombines TRBV27 with TRBJ2-1; D might be TRBD2 (5 bases). Deletions cut 5 bases from V and 11 bases from J, with 25 bases between. The CDR3 is made up of 16 amino acids. Germline V gives CDR1 MNHEY, CDR2 SMNVEV (reference sequence). Here the CDR3 DNA reads TGTGCCAGCAGTCCCCTGTCCGTCGACGGGGTAGGGAAGCAGTTCTTC. Its translation: CASSPLSVDGVGKQFF.

This clone has a single count. The chain combines TRBV18 with TRBJ2-7, with 8 bases lining up with TRBD2. V shed 2 bases and J 2 bases; nucleotides not matched to a gene: 5. CDR1 and CDR2 (germline): KGHSH, LQKENI. This CDR3 spans 15 amino acids. The CDR3 coding sequence is TGTGCCAGCTCACCAGGCGAGCGGGGGACCTACGAGCAGTACTTC. Amino acid sequence: CASSPGERGTYEQYF. Filled out from reference TRBV18 and TRBJ2-7, the complete variable domain reads NAGVMQNPRHLVRRRGQEARLRCSPMKGHSHVYWYRQLPEEGLKFMVYLQKENIIDESGMPKERFSAEFPKEGPSILRIQQVVRGDSAAYFCASSPGERGTYEQYFGPGTRLTVT.

The chain joins TRBV29-1 to TRBJ2-1, with unresolved D. The CDR3 is made up of 12 amino acids. CDR1 is SQVTM, CDR2 ANQGSEA, per germline. Trimming shortened V by 4 bases and J by 2 bases, and 6 bases separated the two germline ends. In DNA, the CDR3 is TGCAGCGTTGTCCTCCCCTACAATGAGCAGTTCTTC. Its translation is CSVVLPYNEQFF.

V usage is TRBV5-1 and J usage is TRBJ1-2; D uncertain. CDR1 is SGHRS, CDR2 YFSETQ, per germline. Between the trimmed V and J ends, which lost 6 bases and 3 bases, there was a span of 3 bases. The CDR3 consists of 10 residues. CDR3: CASTDYGYTF. The CDR3, as DNA: TGCGCCAGCACGGACTATGGCTACACCTTC.

This clone is a singleton in its sample. V usage is TRBV4-3 and J usage is TRBJ2-1; 7 nucleotides match TRBD1. This CDR3 contains 15 residues. Germline V CDR1 and CDR2: LGHNA, YSLEER. The ends lost 4 bases at V and 1 base at J; junction bases unmatched: 4. CDR3 protein: CASSRDSTSYNEQFF. CDR3 nucleotide sequence: TGCGCCAGCAGCCGGGACAGTACGTCCTACAATGAGCAGTTCTTC.

The chain couples TRBV4-3 to TRBJ2-2; 7 bases fit TRBD2. J gave up 1 base and V 3 bases, and 5 bases lay outside the gene matches. The CDR3 loop spans 16 amino acids. The V gene's germline CDR1 is LGHNA and CDR2 YSLEER. CDR3 DNA sequence: TGCGCCAGCAGCCAGGGGGGGGAGCTGAACACCGGGGAGCTGTTTTTT. Its protein is CASSQGGELNTGELFF.

The chain is built from TRBV9 and TRBJ1-1, with a weak D call TRBD1 (6 bases). CDR1 is SGDLS and CDR2 is YYNGEE in the germline V gene. V dropped 0 bases and J dropped 4 bases, with 19 bases sitting between them. This CDR3 is 17 amino acids long. CDR3: CASSVGEGVRFGTEAFF. The CDR3 bases are TGTGCCAGCAGCGTAGGAGAGGGGGTAAGGTTTGGCACTGAAGCTTTCTTT.

This clone is a singleton in its sample. The genes are TRBV5-5 and TRBJ2-7, with 10 bases lining up with TRBD1. Per germline, CDR1 SGHKS and CDR2 YYEKEE (reference sequence). The CDR3 sequence is 14 residues long. Trimming cost V 9 bases and J 7 bases; bases outside gene matches: 13. The CDR3 region has the DNA TGTGCCACCAGAAGGACAGGGGGGTCGAGGGAGCAGTACTTC. Its protein product is CATRRTGGSREQYF.

The chain is built from TRBV5-1 and TRBJ1-2, with 9 positions matching TRBD1. The ends lost 3 bases at V and 6 bases at J; junction bases unmatched: 6. The CDR3 extends over 14 amino acids. From germline, CDR1 is SGHRS and CDR2 YFSETQ. CDR3 region: CASSSRTGEDGYTF. The CDR3 DNA is TGCGCCAGCAGCTCCAGGACAGGGGAGGATGGCTACACCTTC. Variable domain in full (rest from reference TRBV5-1 and TRBJ1-2): KAGVTQTPRYLIKTRGQQVTLSCSPISGHRSVSWYQQTPGQGLQFLFEYFSETQRNKGNFPGRFSGRQFSNSRSEMNVSTLELGDSALYLCASSSRTGEDGYTFGSGTRLTVV.

This clone was counted a few times. This chain joins TRBV6-1 and TRBJ2-3, with 9 positions matching TRBD2. This CDR3 comprises 13 residues. Unmatched junction bases numbered 6, after V lost 8 bases and J lost 6 bases. Germline CDR1 and CDR2: MNHNS and SASEGT. The CDR3 DNA reads as TGTGCCAGCTTGGCTAGCGGGGCTGATACGCAGTATTTT. It translates to CASLASGADTQYF.

This clone was observed a handful of times. This chain uses TRBV2 with TRBJ1-3; D is undetermined. The CDR3 extends over 13 amino acids. V shed 7 bases and J shed 4 bases, with 11 bases lying between them. Germline V gene lookup returns CDR1 SNHLY and CDR2 FYNNEI. CDR3 coding DNA: TGTGCCAGCACCTTAGCGGGGGGAAACACCATATATTTT. Translating gives CASTLAGGNTIYF.

This chain connects TRBV2 to TRBJ1-2, with D uncertain. The CDR3 is made up of 15 amino acids. Trimming left V 1 base short and J 7 bases short, with 16 bases between. The V gene's germline CDR1 is SNHLY and CDR2 FYNNEI. The CDR3 spells CASSEGSGRSCGYTF. CDR3 DNA sequence: TGTGCCAGCAGTGAAGGATCGGGGAGGTCGTGTGGCTACACCTTC.

This clone has only a few counts. V usage is TRBV10-3 and J usage is TRBJ2-1, with D perhaps matching TRBD2 (6 bases). CDR3 length equals 14 residues. Germline CDR1 is ENHRY and CDR2 is SYGVKD. V shed 2 bases and J shed 9 bases, with 14 bases lying between them. CDR3 region: CAISETSFETEQFF. CDR3 DNA: TGTGCCATCAGTGAGACTAGCTTTGAAACTGAGCAGTTCTTC.

This rearrangement joins TRBV5-4 to TRBJ1-5; possibly TRBD1 for D (5 bases). Germline V gene data show CDR1 as SGHNT and CDR2 as YYREEE (reference sequence). The CDR3 covers 13 residues. Trimming took 4 bases from V and 4 from J, leaving 9 bases between them. CDR3 sequence: CASSHGGNQPQHF. The CDR3 DNA reads TGTGCCAGCAGCCACGGGGGGAATCAGCCCCAGCATTTT.

The DNA of the CDR3 is TGTGCCAGCAGTTACTTGTCTAGCGGCAATGAGCAGTTCTTC. Its protein product is CASSYLSSGNEQFF. This chain uses TRBV6-5 with TRBJ2-1, with 7 bases fitting TRBD2. This CDR3 contains 14 residues. Losses at the gene ends were 1 base for V and 6 bases for J; bases not matched to a gene: 3. Germline V gives CDR1 MNHEY, CDR2 SVGAGI.

In its sample, this clone was seen a few times. Mismatch with germline at one junction end may stem from a read error. The CDR3 loop reads CASSRDGRYGYPF. CDR3 sequence (DNA): TGCGCCAGCAGCCGAGATGGCAGGTATGGCTACCCCTTC. V and J are TRBV4-3 and TRBJ1-2; no firm D call. CDR1 LGHNA and CDR2 YSLEER come from the germline V gene. The length of the CDR3 is 13 residues.

This clone has just a few counts. This chain links TRBV5-5 with TRBJ2-7, with D possibly matching TRBD1 (9 bases). This CDR3 has 15 residues. Trimming pared 4 bases from V and 6 bases from J, leaving 20 bases between. CDR1 is SGHKS and CDR2 is YYEKEE in the germline V gene (reference sequence). CDR3: CASSLTGGAGGEQYF. The CDR3 DNA reads TGTGCCAGCAGCCTCACAGGGGGCGCGGGGGGCGAGCAGTACTTC.

V is TRBV2 and J is TRBJ1-2, with D hard to call. Germline V gene lookup returns CDR1 SNHLY and CDR2 FYNNEI. Trimming removed 10 bases from V and 2 bases from J, with 14 bases in between. The length of the CDR3 is 13 residues. CDR3 sequence (DNA): TGTGCCACCCAAGGGAGTGGAAACTATGGCTACACCTTC. Protein: CATQGSGNYGYTF.

This clone has only a few counts. The chain is built from TRBV4-3 and TRBJ1-6, with 7 bases aligning to TRBD1. J gave up 7 bases and V 7 bases, and 10 bases lay outside the gene matches. The CDR3 has 15 amino acids. Germline assignment: CDR1 LGHNA and CDR2 YSLEER. The CDR3 nucleotides read TGCGCCAGCACCGGACAGGCCTCAGGGAATTCACCCCTCCACTTT. Its translation: CASTGQASGNSPLHF.

The rearrangement uses TRBV9 and TRBJ1-3; D is unclear. The CDR3 sequence is 14 residues long. Trimming removed 3 bases from V and 6 bases from J, with 13 bases in between. Germline V CDR1 and CDR2: SGDLS, YYNGEE. The CDR3 spells CASSAGVHKNTIYF. The CDR3 DNA follows: TGTGCCAGCAGCGCCGGGGTTCATAAAAACACCATATATTTT.

The J gene is TRBJ1-4, the V gene TRBV11-3; a possible D gene is TRBD1 (5 bases). V lost 5 bases and J 4 bases, leaving 11 bases between the germline ends. The CDR3 is 14 amino acids. Germline loops: CDR1 SGHNT, CDR2 YENEEA. CDR3: CASSRSGFNEKLFF. For the CDR3, the DNA is TGTGCCAGCAGCCGTTCAGGGTTTAATGAAAAACTGTTTTTT. Full variable domain (remainder filled in from reference TRBV11-3 and TRBJ1-4): EAGVVQSPRYKIIEKKQPVAFWCNPISGHNTLYWYLQNLGQGPELLIRYENEEAVDDSQLPKDRFSAERLKGVDSTLKIQPAELGDSAVYLCASSRSGFNEKLFFGSGTQLSVL.

J is TRBJ1-5 and V is TRBV19, with D maybe TRBD1 (6 bases). The CDR3 has 11 amino acids. Trimming left V 4 bases short and J 8 bases short, with 6 bases between. Looked up from germline, CDR1 is LNHDA and CDR2 is SQIVND (reference sequence). Here the CDR3 reads CASSTGEPQHF. DNA of the CDR3: TGTGCCAGTAGTACAGGGGAGCCCCAGCATTTT.

This chain uses TRBV11-2 with TRBJ1-5; perhaps TRBD1 as D (6 bases). V lost 5 bases, J lost 6 bases, and 14 bases lay in between. CDR1 is SGHAT and CDR2 is FQNNGV in the germline V gene. This CDR3 comprises 14 residues. CDR3 DNA: TGTGCCAGCAGCCTCAAGGGGGGGTTTCAGCCCCAGCATTTT. Its translation is CASSLKGGFQPQHF.

V gene TRBV4-3 combines with J gene TRBJ2-2, with 10 bases that match TRBD1. CDR1 and CDR2 (germline): LGHNA, YSLEER. The CDR3 length is 17 residues. Trimming cost V 3 bases and J 4 bases; bases outside gene matches: 8. CDR3 sequence: CASSQTRTGGSTGELFF. For the CDR3, the DNA is TGCGCCAGCAGCCAGACCAGGACAGGGGGAAGCACCGGGGAGCTGTTTTTT.

The chain couples TRBV11-2 to TRBJ2-4, with D possibly TRBD1 on 6 matching bases. The CDR3 covers 14 residues. V was shortened by 5 bases and J by 5 bases, with 13 bases between the two germline ends. The germline V gene encodes CDR1 SGHAT and CDR2 FQNNGV. The CDR3: CASSHRNRENIQYF. The CDR3 DNA is TGTGCCAGCAGCCACAGAAACAGGGAAAACATTCAGTACTTC.

About this clone: The same CDR3 also results from other DNA sequences found in this sample. V usage is TRBV5-1 and J usage is TRBJ2-7; TRBD1 matches 8 bases. After removal of 0 bases from V and 4 bases from J, the junction contained 3 bases not matched to a gene. The germline gives CDR1 SGHRS, CDR2 YFSETQ. The length of the CDR3 is 14 residues. CDR3 DNA: TGCGCCAGCAGCTTGGGTACAGGGGGGTACGAGCAGTACTTC. Protein sequence: CASSLGTGGYEQYF.